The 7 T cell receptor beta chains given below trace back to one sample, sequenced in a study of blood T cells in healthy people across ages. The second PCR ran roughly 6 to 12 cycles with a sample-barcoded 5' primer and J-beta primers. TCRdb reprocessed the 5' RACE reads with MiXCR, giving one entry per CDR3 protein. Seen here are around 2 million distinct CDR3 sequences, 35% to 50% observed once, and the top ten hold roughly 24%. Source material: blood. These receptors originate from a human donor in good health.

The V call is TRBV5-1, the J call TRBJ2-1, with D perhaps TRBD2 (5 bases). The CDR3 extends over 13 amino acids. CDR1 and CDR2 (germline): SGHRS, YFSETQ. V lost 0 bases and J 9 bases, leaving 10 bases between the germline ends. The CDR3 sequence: CASSLASGVEQFF. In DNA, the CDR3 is TGCGCCAGCAGCTTGGCCAGCGGAGTTGAGCAGTTCTTC.

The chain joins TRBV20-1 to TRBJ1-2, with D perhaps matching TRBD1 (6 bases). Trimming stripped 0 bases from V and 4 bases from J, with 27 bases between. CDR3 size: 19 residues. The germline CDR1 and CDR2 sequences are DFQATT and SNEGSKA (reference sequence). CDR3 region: CSARDARGGAQVYGYGYTF. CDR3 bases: TGCAGTGCTAGAGATGCCCGGGGGGGGGCTCAAGTCTATGGCTATGGCTACACCTTC.

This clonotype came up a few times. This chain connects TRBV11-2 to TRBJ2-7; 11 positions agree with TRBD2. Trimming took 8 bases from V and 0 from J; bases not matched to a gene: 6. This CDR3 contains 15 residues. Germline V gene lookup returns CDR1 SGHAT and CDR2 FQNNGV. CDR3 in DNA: TGTGCCAGCTCAGGACTAGCGGGTTTCTCCTACGAGCAGTACTTC. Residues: CASSGLAGFSYEQYF.

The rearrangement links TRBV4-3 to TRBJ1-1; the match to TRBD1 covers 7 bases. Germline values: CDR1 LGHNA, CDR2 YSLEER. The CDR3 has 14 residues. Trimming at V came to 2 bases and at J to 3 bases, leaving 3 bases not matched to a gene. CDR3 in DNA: TGCGCCAGCAGCCAATGGGACAGTGACACTGAAGCTTTCTTT. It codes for CASSQWDSDTEAFF.

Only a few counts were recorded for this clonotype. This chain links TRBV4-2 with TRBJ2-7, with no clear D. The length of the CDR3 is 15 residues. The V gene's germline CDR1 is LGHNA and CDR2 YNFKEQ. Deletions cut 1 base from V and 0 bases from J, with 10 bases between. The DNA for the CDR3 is TGTGCCAGCAGCCAAGGGAAACACAACTCCTACGAGCAGTACTTC. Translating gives CASSQGKHNSYEQYF.

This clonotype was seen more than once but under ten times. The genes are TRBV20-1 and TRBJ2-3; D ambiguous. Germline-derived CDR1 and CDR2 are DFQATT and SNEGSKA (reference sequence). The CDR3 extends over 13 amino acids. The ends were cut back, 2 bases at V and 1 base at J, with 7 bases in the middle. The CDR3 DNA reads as TGCAGTGCTAGAAACCCAGGCACAGATACGCAGTATTTT. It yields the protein CSARNPGTDTQYF.

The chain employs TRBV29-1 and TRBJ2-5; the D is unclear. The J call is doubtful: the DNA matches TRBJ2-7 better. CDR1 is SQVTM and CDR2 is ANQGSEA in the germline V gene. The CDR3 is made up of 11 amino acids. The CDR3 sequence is CSVLALYEQYF. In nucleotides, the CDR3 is TGCAGCGTTCTGGCACTCTACGAGCAGTACTTC.